This T cell receptor beta chain was sequenced for a study of human T cells and chemical hapten exposure. This clonotype was observed a few times. The antigen remains unidentified. Original analysis: Sample TCR counts, which ranged from roughly 23,224 to 750,000, had a median of roughly 92,000. TCRdb analysed the RACE reads with MiXCR anew, one entry per CDR3 protein. These V and J calls are TCRdb output, not the study's own analysis. The data contain under 55,000 distinct CDR3 sequences, 9.9% of them singletons. Time point described: patch test 3, about 24 weeks after DPC sensitization. Stated treatment: therapeutic diphenylcyclopropenone sensitization with weekly scalp DPC. Study results and limitations: The study found expanded TCRs formed significantly more large CDR3 similarity clusters than controls.

V was cut by 4 bases and J by 13 bases, with 27 bases left in between. Looked up from germline, CDR1 is SGHKS and CDR2 is YYEKEE (reference sequence). The CDR3 is made up of 15 amino acids. The sequence came from a woman aged 40 to 50 with alopecia areata. Some clones in this sample may be carry-over from other donors' samples. Sequenced here: whole blood, sampled in connection with sensitization to the hapten diphenylcyclopropenone (DPC). The rearrangement uses TRBV5-5 and TRBJ2-7; D tentatively fits TRBD1 or TRBD2 (6 bases each). The CDR3 coding sequence is TGTGCCAGCAGCCTGGGGGCCGTGGGAGGAACGGGGTTATACTTC. Translating gives CASSLGAVGGTGLYF.